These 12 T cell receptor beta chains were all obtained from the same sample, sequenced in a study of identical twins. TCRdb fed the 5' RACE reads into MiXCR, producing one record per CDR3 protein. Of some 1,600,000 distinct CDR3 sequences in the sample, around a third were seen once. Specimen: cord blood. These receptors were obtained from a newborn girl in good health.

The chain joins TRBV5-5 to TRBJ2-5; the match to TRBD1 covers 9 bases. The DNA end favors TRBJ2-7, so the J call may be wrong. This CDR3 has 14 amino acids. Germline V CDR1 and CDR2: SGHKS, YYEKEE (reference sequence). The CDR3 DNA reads TGTGCCAGCAGGATACCGGGACAGGGTTACGAGCAGTACTTC. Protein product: CASRIPGQGYEQYF.

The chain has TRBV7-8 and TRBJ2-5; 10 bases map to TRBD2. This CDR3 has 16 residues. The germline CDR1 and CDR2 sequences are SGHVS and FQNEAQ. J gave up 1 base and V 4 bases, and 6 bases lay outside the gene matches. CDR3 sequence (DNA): TGTGCCAGCAGCTCACGGGTAGCGGGGGGCCAAGAGACCCAGTACTTC. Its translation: CASSSRVAGGQETQYF.

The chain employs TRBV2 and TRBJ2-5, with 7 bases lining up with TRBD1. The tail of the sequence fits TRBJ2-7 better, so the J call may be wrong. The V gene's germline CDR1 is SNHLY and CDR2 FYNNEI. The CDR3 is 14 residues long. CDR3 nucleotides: TGTGCCAGCAGTAAAGGGACAGCCCCCTACGAGCAGTACTTC. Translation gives CASSKGTAPYEQYF.

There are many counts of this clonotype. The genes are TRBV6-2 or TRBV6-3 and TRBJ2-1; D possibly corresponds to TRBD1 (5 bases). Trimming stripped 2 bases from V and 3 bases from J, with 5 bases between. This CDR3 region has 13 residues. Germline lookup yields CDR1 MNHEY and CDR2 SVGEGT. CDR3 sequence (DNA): TGTGCCAGCAGTTACGGACACTACAATGAGCAGTTCTTC. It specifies CASSYGHYNEQFF.

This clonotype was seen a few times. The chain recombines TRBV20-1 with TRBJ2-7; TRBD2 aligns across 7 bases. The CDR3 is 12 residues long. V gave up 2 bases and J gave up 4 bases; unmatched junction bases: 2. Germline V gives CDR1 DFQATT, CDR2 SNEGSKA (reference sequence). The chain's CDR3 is CSARSSGYEQYF. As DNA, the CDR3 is TGCAGTGCTAGATCTAGCGGTTACGAGCAGTACTTC.

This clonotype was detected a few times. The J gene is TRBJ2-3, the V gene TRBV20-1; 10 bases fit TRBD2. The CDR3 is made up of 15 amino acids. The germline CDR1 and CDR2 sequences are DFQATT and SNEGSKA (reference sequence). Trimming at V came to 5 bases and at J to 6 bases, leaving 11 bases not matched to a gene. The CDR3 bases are TGCAGTGCTGCCGAGCGGGGACTAGCGAGGGATACGCAGTATTTT. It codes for CSAAERGLARDTQYF.

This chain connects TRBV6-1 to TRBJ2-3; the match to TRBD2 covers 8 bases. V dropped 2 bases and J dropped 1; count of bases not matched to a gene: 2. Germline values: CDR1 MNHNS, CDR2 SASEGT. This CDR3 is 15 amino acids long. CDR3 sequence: CASSEIGRGTDTQYF. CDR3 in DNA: TGTGCCAGCAGTGAAATCGGGAGGGGCACAGATACGCAGTATTTT.

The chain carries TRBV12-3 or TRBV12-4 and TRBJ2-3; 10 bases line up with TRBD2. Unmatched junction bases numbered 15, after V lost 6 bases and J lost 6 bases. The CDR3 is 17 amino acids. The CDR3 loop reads CASRHSLLAGQRDTQYF. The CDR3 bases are TGTGCCAGCAGACACAGCCTACTAGCGGGGCAAAGGGATACGCAGTATTTT.

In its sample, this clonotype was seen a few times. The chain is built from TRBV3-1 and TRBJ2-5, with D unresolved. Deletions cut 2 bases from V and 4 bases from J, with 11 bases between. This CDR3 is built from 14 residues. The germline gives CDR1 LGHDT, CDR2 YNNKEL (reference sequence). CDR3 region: CASSQNSPIETQYF. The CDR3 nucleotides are TGTGCCAGCAGCCAAAACTCCCCCATAGAGACCCAGTACTTC.

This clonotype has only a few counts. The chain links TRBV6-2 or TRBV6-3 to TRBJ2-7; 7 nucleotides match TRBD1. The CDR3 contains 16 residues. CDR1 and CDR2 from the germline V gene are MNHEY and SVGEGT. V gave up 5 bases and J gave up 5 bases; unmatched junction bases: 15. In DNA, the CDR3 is TGTGCCAGCAGTCGCAATAGACAGGGCCAAGTCCACGAGCAGTACTTC. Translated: CASSRNRQGQVHEQYF.

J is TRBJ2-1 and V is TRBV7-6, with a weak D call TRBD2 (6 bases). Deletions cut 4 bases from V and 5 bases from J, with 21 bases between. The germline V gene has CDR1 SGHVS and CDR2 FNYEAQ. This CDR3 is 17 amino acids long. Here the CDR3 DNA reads TGTGCCAGCAGCTCCGCTGTCAGTTCCCGGGAGCACAATGAGCAGTTCTTC. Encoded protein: CASSSAVSSREHNEQFF.

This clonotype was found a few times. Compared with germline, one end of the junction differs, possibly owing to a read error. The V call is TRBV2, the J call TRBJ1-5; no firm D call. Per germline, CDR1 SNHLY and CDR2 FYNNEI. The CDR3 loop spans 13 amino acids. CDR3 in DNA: TGTGCCGGCAGCCGGGCCCCAAATCAGCCCCAGCATTTT. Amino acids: CAGSRAPNQPQHF.